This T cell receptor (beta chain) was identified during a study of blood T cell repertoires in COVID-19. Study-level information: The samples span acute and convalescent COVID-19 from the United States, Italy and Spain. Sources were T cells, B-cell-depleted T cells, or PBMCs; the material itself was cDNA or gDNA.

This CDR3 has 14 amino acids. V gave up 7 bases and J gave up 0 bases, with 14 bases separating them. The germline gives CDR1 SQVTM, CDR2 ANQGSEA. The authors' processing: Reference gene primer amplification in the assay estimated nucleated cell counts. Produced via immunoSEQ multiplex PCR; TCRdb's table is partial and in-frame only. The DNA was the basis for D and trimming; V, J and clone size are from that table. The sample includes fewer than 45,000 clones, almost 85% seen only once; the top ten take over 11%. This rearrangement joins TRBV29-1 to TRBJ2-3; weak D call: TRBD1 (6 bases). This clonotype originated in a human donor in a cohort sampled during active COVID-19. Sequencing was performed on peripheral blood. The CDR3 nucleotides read TGCAGCGGTCTGGGGACAACTAGCACAGATACGCAGTATTTT. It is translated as CSGLGTTSTDTQYF.